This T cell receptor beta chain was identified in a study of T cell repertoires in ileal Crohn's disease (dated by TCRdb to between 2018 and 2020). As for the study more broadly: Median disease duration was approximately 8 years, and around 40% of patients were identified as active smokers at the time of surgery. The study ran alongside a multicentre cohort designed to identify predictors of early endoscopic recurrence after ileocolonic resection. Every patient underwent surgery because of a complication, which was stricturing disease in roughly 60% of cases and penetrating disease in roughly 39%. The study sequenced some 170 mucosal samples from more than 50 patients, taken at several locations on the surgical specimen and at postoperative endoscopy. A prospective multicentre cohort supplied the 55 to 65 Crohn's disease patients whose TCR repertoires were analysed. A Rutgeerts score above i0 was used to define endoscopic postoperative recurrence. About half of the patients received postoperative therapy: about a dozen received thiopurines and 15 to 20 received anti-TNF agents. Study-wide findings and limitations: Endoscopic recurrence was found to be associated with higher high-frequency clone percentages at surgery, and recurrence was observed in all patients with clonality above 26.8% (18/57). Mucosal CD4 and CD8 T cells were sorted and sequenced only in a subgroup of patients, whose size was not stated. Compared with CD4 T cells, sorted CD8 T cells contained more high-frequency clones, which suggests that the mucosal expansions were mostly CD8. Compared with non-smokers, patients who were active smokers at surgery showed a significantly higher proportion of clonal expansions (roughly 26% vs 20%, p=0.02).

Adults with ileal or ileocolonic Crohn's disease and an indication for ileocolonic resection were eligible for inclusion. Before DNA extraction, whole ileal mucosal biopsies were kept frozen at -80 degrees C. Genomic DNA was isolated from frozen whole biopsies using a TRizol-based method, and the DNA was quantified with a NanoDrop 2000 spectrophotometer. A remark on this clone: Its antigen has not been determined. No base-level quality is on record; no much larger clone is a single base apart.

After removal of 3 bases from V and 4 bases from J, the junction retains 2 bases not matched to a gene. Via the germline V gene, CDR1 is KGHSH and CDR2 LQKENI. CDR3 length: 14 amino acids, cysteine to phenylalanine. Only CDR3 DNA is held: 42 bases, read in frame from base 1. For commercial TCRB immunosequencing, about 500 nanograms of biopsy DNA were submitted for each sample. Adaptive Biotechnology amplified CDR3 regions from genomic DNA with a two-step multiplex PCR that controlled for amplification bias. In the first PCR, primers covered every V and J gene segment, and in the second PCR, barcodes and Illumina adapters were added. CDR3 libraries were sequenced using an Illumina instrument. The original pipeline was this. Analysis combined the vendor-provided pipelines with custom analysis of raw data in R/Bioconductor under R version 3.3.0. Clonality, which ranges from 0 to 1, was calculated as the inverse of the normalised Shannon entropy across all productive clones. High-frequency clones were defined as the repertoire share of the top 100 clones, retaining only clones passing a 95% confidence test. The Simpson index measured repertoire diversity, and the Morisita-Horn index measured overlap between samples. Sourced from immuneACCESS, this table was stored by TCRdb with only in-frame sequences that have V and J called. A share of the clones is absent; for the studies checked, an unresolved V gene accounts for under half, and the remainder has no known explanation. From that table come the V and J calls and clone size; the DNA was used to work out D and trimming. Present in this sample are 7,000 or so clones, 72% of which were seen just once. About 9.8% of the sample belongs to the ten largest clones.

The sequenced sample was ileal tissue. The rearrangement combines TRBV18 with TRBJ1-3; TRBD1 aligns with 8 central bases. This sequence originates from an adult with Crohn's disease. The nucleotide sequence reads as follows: TGTGCCAGCTCACCGGACAGGGCAGGAAACACCATATATTTT. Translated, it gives CASSPDRAGNTIYF.